The T cell receptor beta chain described here comes from a study of CD8+ T cells in alopecia areata (dated by TCRdb to 2017 to 2018). About the full investigation: To study T cell clonal expansion in alopecia areata, the researchers applied high-throughput TCRbeta sequencing to both the C3H/HeJ mouse model and human patients. immunoSEQ multiplex PCR using 35 Vbeta forward primers and 13 Jbeta reverse primers was used to amplify TCRbeta CDR3 regions. Scalp clonality was compared among normal scalp (n=4), patchy alopecia areata scalp (n=8), and alopecia totalis/universalis scalp (n=8). Human TCRbeta sequencing covered scalp tissue and sorted CD4+ and CD8+ peripheral blood T cells from patchy and totalis/universalis alopecia areata patients and healthy controls. RNA was extracted with the PAXgene miRNA kit for fixed scalp, the miRNeasy kit for PBMCs, and the RNeasy kit for mouse skin. Here is what the overall study found, with its caveats: Compared with normal scalp, lesional scalp had higher clonality and more expanded CD8+ clones, particularly in alopecia totalis/universalis, a pattern that suggests antigenic drive. Scalp TCR repertoire analysis is complicated because resident alphabeta T cells in normal human skin are also sequenced, whereas mouse skin is dominated by gammadelta T cells. Shared TCR sequences between patients were less evident than in mice, which may be partly attributable to HLA diversity in the patient population.

V is pared back by 6 bases and J by 1 base, with 10 bases lying between the germline termini. The CDR3 runs 14 residues from the cysteine to the phenylalanine. Only the CDR3 region is kept as DNA, spanning 42 bases read in frame from base 1. The germline V gene encodes CDR1 MNHEY and CDR2 SMNVEV (reference sequence). Lesional scalp punch biopsies and peripheral blood were collected from alopecia areata patients. PBMCs were isolated by density centrifugation and stained for CD3, CD4 and CD8, after which CD4+ and CD8+ T cells were sorted on a FACSAria. The untreated alopecia areata patients were recruited through a multicenter biomarker study. Blood CD8+ T cells from five or six biomarker-study patients were further sorted into NKG2D-low and NKG2D-high fractions. Libraries were prepared through the immunoSEQ multiplex PCR assay. To provide template for TCR sequencing, every sample had RNA extracted and reverse transcribed into cDNA. SuperScript III was used to make first-strand cDNA, primed with a 2:1 mix of oligo-dT and random hexamers. A synthetic immune receptor repertoire was used to gauge amplification bias, and whatever bias remained was removed computationally. The study's processing was this. After raw reads were preprocessed to remove errors, the CDR3 was defined following IMGT conventions as running from the conserved cysteine to phenylalanine. Clonality was computed as 1 minus the Shannon entropy, with the entropy normalized by log2 of the number of productive unique TCRs. Whether scalp clones were CD4 or CD8 was inferred by matching scalp TCRbeta sequences against CD4 and CD8 repertoires sorted from blood. Sourced from immuneACCESS, this table was stored by TCRdb with only in-frame sequences that have V and J called. A share of the clones is absent; for the studies checked, an unresolved V gene accounts for under half, and the remainder has no known explanation. That table gives V, J and clone size, and the DNA gave D and trimming. Here the sample has 100,000 to 130,000 clones; approximately 50% occur a single time. The ten largest clones add up to 20% to 25% of the sample.

As for this clone: Its target antigen remains unknown. No qualities accompany the bases; no much larger clone lies one base away.

Sample: NKG2D-low CD8+ T cells sorted from blood. The intended sense of this specimen's cell subset or site label: sorted CD8+ NKG2D-low blood T cells. The chain was built from TRBV27 and TRBJ1-5; too little of a D gene remains to name it. The receptor comes from a human donor with alopecia areata. The nucleotide sequence is TGTGCCAGCAGCCTCGGACGGAGCAATCAGCCCCAGCATTTT. It specifies CASSLGRSNQPQHF.